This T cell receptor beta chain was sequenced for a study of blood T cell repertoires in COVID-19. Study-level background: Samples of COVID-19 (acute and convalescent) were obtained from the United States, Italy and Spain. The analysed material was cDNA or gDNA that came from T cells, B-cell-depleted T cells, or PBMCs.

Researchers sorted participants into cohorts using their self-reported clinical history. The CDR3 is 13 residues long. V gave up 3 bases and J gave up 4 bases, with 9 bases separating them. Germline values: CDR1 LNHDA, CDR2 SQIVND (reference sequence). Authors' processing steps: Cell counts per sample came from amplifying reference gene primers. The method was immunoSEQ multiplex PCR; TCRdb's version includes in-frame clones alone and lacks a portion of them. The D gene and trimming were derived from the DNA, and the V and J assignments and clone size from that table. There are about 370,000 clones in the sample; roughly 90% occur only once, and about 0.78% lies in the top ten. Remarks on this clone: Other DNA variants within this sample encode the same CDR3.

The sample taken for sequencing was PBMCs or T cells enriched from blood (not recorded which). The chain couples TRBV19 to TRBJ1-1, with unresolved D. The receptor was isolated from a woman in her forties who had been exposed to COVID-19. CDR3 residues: CASSIRGGTEAFF. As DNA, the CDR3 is TGTGCCAGTAGTATTAGAGGTGGCACTGAAGCTTTCTTT.